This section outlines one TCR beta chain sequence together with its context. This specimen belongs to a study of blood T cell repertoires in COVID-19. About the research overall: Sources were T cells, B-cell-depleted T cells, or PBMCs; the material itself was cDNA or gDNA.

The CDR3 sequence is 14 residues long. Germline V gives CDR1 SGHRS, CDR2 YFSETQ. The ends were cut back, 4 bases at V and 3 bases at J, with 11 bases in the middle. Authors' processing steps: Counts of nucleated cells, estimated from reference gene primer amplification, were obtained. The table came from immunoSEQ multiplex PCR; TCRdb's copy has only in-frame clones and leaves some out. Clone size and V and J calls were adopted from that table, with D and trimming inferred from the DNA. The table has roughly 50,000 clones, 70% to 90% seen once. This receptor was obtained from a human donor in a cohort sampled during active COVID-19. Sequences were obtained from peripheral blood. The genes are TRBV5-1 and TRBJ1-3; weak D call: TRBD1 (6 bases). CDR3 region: CASSVDSYGNTIYF. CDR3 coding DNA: TGCGCCAGCAGCGTGGACAGTTATGGAAACACCATATATTTT.